This T cell receptor (beta chain) was obtained from a study of blood T cell repertoires in COVID-19. Method: immunoSEQ multiplex PCR; TCRdb's copy keeps in-frame clones and lacks some. The repertoire has fewer than 400,000 clones, more than 70% of them found once; the top ten carry roughly 3%. The clonotype comes from a man under 40 with active or convalescent COVID-19. Sequencing used peripheral blood.

The CDR3 region is CASSSLQGNTEAFF. The CDR3 DNA reads as TGCGCCAGCAGCTCACTGCAGGGGAACACTGAAGCTTTCTTT. The chain links TRBV5-1 to TRBJ1-1; a possible D gene is TRBD1 (5 bases). Per germline, CDR1 SGHRS and CDR2 YFSETQ. This CDR3 is built from 14 residues. V was pared by 3 bases and J by 1 base, with 10 bases between.